The clone carrying this T cell receptor beta chain has ten or more counts. Its antigen is as yet unknown. These data originate in a study of T cells after yellow fever vaccination. Germline CDR1 and CDR2: LGHNT and FRNRAP. Unmatched junction bases numbered 7, after V lost 4 bases and J lost 5 bases. This CDR3 is built from 15 residues. Overall study findings and caveats: From the bulk population, abundant clonotypes could contaminate and appear within FACS-sorted repertoires.

TCRdb reprocessed the 5' RACE reads with MiXCR, giving one entry per CDR3 protein. This sample carries about 30,000 distinct CDR3 sequences, around 5% of them seen once, and the ten largest clones take about two fifths. Here the sequenced sample was CD8+ T cells sorted from PBMCs, taken 10 days after the yellow fever booster vaccination. The J gene is TRBJ2-1, the V gene TRBV12-5, with TRBD2 matching 8 bases. The sequence came from a man under 40 who received the YFV17D yellow fever vaccine. The CDR3 region has the DNA TGTGCTAGTGGTTCGGGAGCGGGAGTAAACAATGAGCAGTTCTTC. This translates into CASGSGAGVNNEQFF.